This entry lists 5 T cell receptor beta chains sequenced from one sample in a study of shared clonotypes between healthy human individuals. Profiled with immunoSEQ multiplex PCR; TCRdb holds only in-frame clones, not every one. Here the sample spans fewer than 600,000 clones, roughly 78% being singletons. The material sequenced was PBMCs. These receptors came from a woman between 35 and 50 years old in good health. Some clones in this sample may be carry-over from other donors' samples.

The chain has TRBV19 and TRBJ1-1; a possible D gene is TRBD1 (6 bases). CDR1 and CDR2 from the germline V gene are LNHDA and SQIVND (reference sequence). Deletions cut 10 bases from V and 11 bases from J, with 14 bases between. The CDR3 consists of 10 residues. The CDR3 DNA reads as TGTGCCACCCGCCGGGGGCAGGCTTTCTTT. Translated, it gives CATRRGQAFF.

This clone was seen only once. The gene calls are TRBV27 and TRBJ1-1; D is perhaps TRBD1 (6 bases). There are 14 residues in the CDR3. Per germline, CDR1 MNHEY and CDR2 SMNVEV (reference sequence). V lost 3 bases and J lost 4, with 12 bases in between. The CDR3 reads CASSFGRGVTEAFF. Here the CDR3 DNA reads TGTGCCAGCAGTTTCGGCAGGGGTGTCACTGAAGCTTTCTTT.

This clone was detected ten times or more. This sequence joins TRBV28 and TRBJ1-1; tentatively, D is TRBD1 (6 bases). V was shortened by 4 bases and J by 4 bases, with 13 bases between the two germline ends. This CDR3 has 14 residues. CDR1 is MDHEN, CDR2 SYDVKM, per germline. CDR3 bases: TGTGCCAGCAGTTCCACAGGGTTGGGCACTGAAGCTTTCTTT. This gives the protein CASSSTGLGTEAFF.

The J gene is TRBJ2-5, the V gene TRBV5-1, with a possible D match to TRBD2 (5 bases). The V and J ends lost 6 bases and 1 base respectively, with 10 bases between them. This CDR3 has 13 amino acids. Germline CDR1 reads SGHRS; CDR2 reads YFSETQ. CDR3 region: CASKLGSQETQYF. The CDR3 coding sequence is TGCGCCAGCAAGCTAGGGAGCCAAGAGACCCAGTACTTC.

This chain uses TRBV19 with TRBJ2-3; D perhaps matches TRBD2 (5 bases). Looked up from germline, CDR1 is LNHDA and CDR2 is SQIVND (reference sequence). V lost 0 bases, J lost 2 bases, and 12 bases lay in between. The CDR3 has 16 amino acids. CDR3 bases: TGTGCCAGTAGTATAGAAAAGGACTTAACCACAGATACGCAGTATTTT. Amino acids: CASSIEKDLTTDTQYF.